The T cell receptor (beta chain) described here comes from a study of T-cell reconstitution after alpha-beta-depleted transplantation in children. Study observations and caveats: T-cell numbers and diversity, one year after transplant, stemmed largely from T cells that were newly produced. Reportedly, only several hundred clones from non-depleted graft cells drove alpha-beta T-cell counts at about two months.

This CDR3 region has 13 residues. Germline lookup yields CDR1 SGHTA and CDR2 FQGNSA. Trimming removed 1 base at V and 12 bases at J, with 13 bases between. This clonotype has just one count. What it binds is not known. The TCRbeta library incorporated unique molecular identifiers. TCRdb reanalysed the PCR reads using MiXCR and keeps one entry per CDR3 protein. The profile shows 580,000 or so distinct CDR3 sequences, under 25% of them singletons. J is TRBJ2-1 and V is TRBV7-2; D perhaps matches TRBD1 (6 bases). This clonotype originated in a boy in the first two years of life who had a stem cell transplant for acute myeloid leukemia, so the T cells may come from the graft donor. Specimen: PBMCs, mostly from graft donor cells, collected 360 days after TCRalphabeta/CD19-depleted stem cell transplant. This CDR3 reads CASSLVLGGRQFF. Written as DNA, the CDR3 is TGTGCCAGCAGCTTAGTTTTAGGGGGTCGGCAGTTCTTC.